The rows below give T cell receptor beta chains drawn from one sample of a study of T cell repertoires in cytomegalovirus infection. Using its own MiXCR run on the reads, TCRdb lists one record per CDR3 protein. In the table there are about 830,000 distinct CDR3 sequences, less than 35% of which are singletons. Their recognized antigens are unknown. The sample here was cultured CD8+ T cells from PBMCs, taken from culture after CMV antigen stimulation. These TCRs come from a human donor in good health (CMV status not recorded). Some clones in this sample may be carry-over from other donors' samples. Each CDR3 is given with its conserved first and last residue. D genes are given only for firm matches. Clone size appears in some rows only: once, few, many, or a class for an expanded clone.

D: TRBD1; size: NA; J: TRBJ1-5; V: TRBV25-1; DNA: TGTGCCAGCAGTGGTCACGGACAGGACGGGCCCCCCCAGCATTTT; CDR3: CASSGHGQDGPPQHF
D: TRBD1; size: NA; J: TRBJ2-7; V: TRBV20-1; DNA: TGCAGTGCTAGGGACCGGGACAGGAGCTCCTACGAGCAGTACTTC; CDR3: CSARDRDRSSYEQYF
D: NA; size: NA; J: TRBJ2-7; V: TRBV27; DNA: TGTGCCAGCAGTTTATCGGCGACTACCTACGAGCAGTACTTC; CDR3: CASSLSATTYEQYF
D: NA; size: few; J: TRBJ1-2; V: TRBV6-2/TRBV6-3; DNA: TGTGCCAGCCTCCACGCGGGGGACGCTAACTATGGCTACACCTTC; CDR3: CASLHAGDANYGYTF
D: NA; size: many; J: TRBJ2-1; V: TRBV7-2; DNA: TGTGCCAGCAGCTCCTCCGCCGGGACACTGGAAGTCAATGAGCAGTTCTTC; CDR3: CASSSSAGTLEVNEQFF
D: TRBD2; size: NA; J: TRBJ2-1; V: TRBV5-1; DNA: TGCGCCAGCAGCATTAGCGGGGGGGCACGCAATGAGCAGTTCTTC; CDR3: CASSISGGARNEQFF
D: NA; size: NA; J: TRBJ2-1; V: TRBV6-2/TRBV6-3; DNA: TGTGCCAGAAGTGCAGGGTACGAGCAGTTCTTC; CDR3: CARSAGYEQFF
D: NA; size: many; J: TRBJ2-1; V: TRBV6-2/TRBV6-3; DNA: TGTGCCAGCAGTTACTCCCCGGGAATATCCTACAATGAGCAGTTCTTC; CDR3: CASSYSPGISYNEQFF
D: TRBD1; size: NA; J: TRBJ2-2; V: TRBV2; DNA: TGTGCCAAGGACAGGGACACCGGGGAGCTGTTTTTT; CDR3: CAKDRDTGELFF
D: TRBD1; size: NA; J: TRBJ2-1; V: TRBV20-1; DNA: TGCAGTGCGCAGGACAGGGAATCAAATGAGCAGTTCTTC; CDR3: CSAQDRESNEQFF
D: TRBD1; size: many; J: TRBJ1-2; V: TRBV7-9; DNA: TGTGCCAGCAGCTCGACCGGGACAGGGGACGGCTACACCTTC; CDR3: CASSSTGTGDGYTF
D: TRBD1; size: few; J: TRBJ1-2; V: TRBV6-5; DNA: TGTGCCAGCAGTTACGGGACAGGGGAGGACTACACCTTC; CDR3: CASSYGTGEDYTF
D: NA; size: NA; J: TRBJ1-1; V: TRBV27; DNA: TGTGCCAGCAGTTCATTATTCGTCCGCAGCGCTCCGAACACTGAAGCTTTCTTT; CDR3: CASSSLFVRSAPNTEAFF
D: TRBD1; size: NA; J: TRBJ1-5; V: TRBV27; DNA: TGTGCCAGCAGCTCGAACCCAGGGGGCGCGGGGCAGCCCCAGCATTTT; CDR3: CASSSNPGGAGQPQHF
D: NA; size: NA; J: TRBJ1-2; V: TRBV20-1; DNA: TGCAGTGCCGGACCAACTATAGGCTACACCTTC; CDR3: CSAGPTIGYTF
D: NA; size: few; J: TRBJ1-1; V: TRBV19; DNA: TGTGCCAGTAGTACCCCAGGACAGAATTACTTCACTGAAGCTTTCTTT; CDR3: CASSTPGQNYFTEAFF
D: TRBD1; size: many; J: TRBJ2-7; V: TRBV13; DNA: TGTGCCAGCAGCTCAAGGACAGGGCTCTCCTACGAGCAGTACTTC; CDR3: CASSSRTGLSYEQYF
D: TRBD1; size: few; J: TRBJ2-2; V: TRBV5-6; DNA: TGTGCCAGCACCCACCTCGGATTTAACGAACAGGGGCCCACCGGGGAGCTGTTTTTT; CDR3: CASTHLGFNEQGPTGELFF
D: NA; size: once; J: TRBJ1-5; V: TRBV20-1; DNA: TGCAGTGCCGAGGGAGGGAGGGACAATCAACCCTATAGCAATCAGCCCCAGCATTTT; CDR3: CSAEGGRDNQPYSNQPQHF
D: TRBD1; size: NA; J: TRBJ2-1; V: TRBV7-8; DNA: TGTGCCAGCACCTGGGCAACCGGGACAGGGTATGAAAATGAGCAGTTCTTC; CDR3: CASTWATGTGYENEQFF
D: NA; size: NA; J: TRBJ2-3; V: TRBV6-2/TRBV6-3; DNA: TGTGCCAACTCAGAAGGGTTCACAGATACGCAGTATTTT; CDR3: CANSEGFTDTQYF
D: TRBD2; size: NA; J: TRBJ2-3; V: TRBV4-1; DNA: TGCGCCAGCAGCCAGACAGCGGGGCGATACACAGATACGCAGTATTTT; CDR3: CASSQTAGRYTDTQYF
D: TRBD1; size: few; J: TRBJ2-1; V: TRBV7-2; DNA: TGTGCCAGCAGCTTAGCCCGACAGGGGAGTCGCAATGAGCAGTTCTTC; CDR3: CASSLARQGSRNEQFF
D: TRBD1; size: once; J: TRBJ2-1; V: TRBV5-6; DNA: TGTGCCAGCAGCCCCGGGACAGGGATCGGTGAGCAGTTCTTC; CDR3: CASSPGTGIGEQFF
D: TRBD2; size: few; J: TRBJ2-1; V: TRBV27; DNA: TGTGCCAGCACCGGACTAGCGGGGAACTACAATGAGCAGTTCTTC; CDR3: CASTGLAGNYNEQFF
D: TRBD1; size: NA; J: TRBJ1-1; V: TRBV6-5; DNA: TGTGCCAGCAGGGTTACAGGGGGCACTGAAGCTTTCTTT; CDR3: CASRVTGGTEAFF
D: NA; size: NA; J: TRBJ1-1; V: TRBV10-2; DNA: TGCGCCAGCAGTGAGTTACAGGTTTACACTGAAGCTTTCTTT; CDR3: CASSELQVYTEAFF
D: NA; size: few; J: TRBJ2-5; V: TRBV12-3/TRBV12-4; DNA: TGTGCCAGCAGCAGTAGAGGACTGGGGGCAGAGACCCAGTACTTC; CDR3: CASSSRGLGAETQYF
D: NA; size: NA; J: TRBJ2-6; V: TRBV10-3; DNA: TGTGCCACTGCGGGGACGAACGTCCTGACTTTC; CDR3: CATAGTNVLTF
D: NA; size: few; J: TRBJ2-7; V: TRBV12-3/TRBV12-4; DNA: TGTGCCAGCAGTTTATCGTTAAGTCTCCTTAGGAGGTCCTACGAGCAGTACTTC; CDR3: CASSLSLSLLRRSYEQYF
D: NA; size: NA; J: TRBJ1-2; V: TRBV19; DNA: TGTGCCAGTACCCCGGCCCTTTGGGTAGTAGATGGCTACACCTTC; CDR3: CASTPALWVVDGYTF
D: TRBD1; size: many; J: TRBJ2-2; V: TRBV7-9; DNA: TGTGCCAGCAGCTCACGACAGGGGCCAGTTATCGGGGAGCTGTTTTTT; CDR3: CASSSRQGPVIGELFF
D: NA; size: NA; J: TRBJ1-2; V: TRBV7-9; DNA: TGTGCCAGCAGCTTAGAGGCCAACAATGGGCTTGGTGGCTACACCTTC; CDR3: CASSLEANNGLGGYTF
D: NA; size: NA; J: TRBJ1-2; V: TRBV9; DNA: TGTGCCAGCAGCGTAGCCCGTGGGGTAAGCTATGGCTACACCTTC; CDR3: CASSVARGVSYGYTF
D: NA; size: few; J: TRBJ1-1; V: TRBV7-9; DNA: TGTGCCAGCAGCTCCGATACAGGCACCGAGGGAAGCACTGAAGCTTTCTTT; CDR3: CASSSDTGTEGSTEAFF
D: TRBD2; size: many; J: TRBJ2-1; V: TRBV7-8; DNA: TGTGCCAGCACCCGGAGCGGGGGGTCTAGCTCCTACAATGAGCAGTTCTTC; CDR3: CASTRSGGSSSYNEQFF
D: NA; size: few; J: TRBJ2-2; V: TRBV6-6; DNA: TGTGCCAGCAGTTACCTGCCGGGCACCGGGGAGCTGTTTTTT; CDR3: CASSYLPGTGELFF
D: TRBD2; size: many; J: TRBJ2-5; V: TRBV27; DNA: TGTGCCAGCAGCCTTAGCGGGGGGTTAGAGACCCAGTACTTC; CDR3: CASSLSGGLETQYF
D: NA; size: NA; J: TRBJ2-5; V: TRBV6-1; DNA: TGTGCCAGCAGTTCGTTCGGGGGTTTCCAAGAGACCCAGTACTTC; CDR3: CASSSFGGFQETQYF
D: TRBD1; size: NA; J: TRBJ2-1; V: TRBV11-2; DNA: TGTGCCAGCACCCTCGCGGACAGGGACAATGAGCAGTTCTTC; CDR3: CASTLADRDNEQFF
D: TRBD1; size: few; J: TRBJ1-1; V: TRBV12-3/TRBV12-4; DNA: TGTGCCAGCAGGGAAGCCCAGGGGGCGGTGAACACTGAAGCTTTCTTT; CDR3: CASREAQGAVNTEAFF
D: TRBD2; size: NA; J: TRBJ2-7; V: TRBV19; DNA: TGTGCCAGCTCCCGGACTAGCGGGCCGGGCGAGCAGTACTTC; CDR3: CASSRTSGPGEQYF
D: NA; size: NA; J: TRBJ2-7; V: TRBV20-1; DNA: TGCAGTGTCCTTAGTAGGTACGAGCAGTACTTC; CDR3: CSVLSRYEQYF
D: TRBD1; size: few; J: TRBJ1-3; V: TRBV7-9; DNA: TGTGCCAGCAGCCATACAGGGGGCACAGGAAACACCATATATTTT; CDR3: CASSHTGGTGNTIYF
D: TRBD1; size: NA; J: TRBJ2-5; V: TRBV18; DNA: TGTGCCAGCTCACCGGACAGGGGAGATGGGACCCAGTACTTC; CDR3: CASSPDRGDGTQYF
D: NA; size: NA; J: TRBJ2-1; V: TRBV6-2/TRBV6-3; DNA: TGTGCCAGCAGTTACCTCAGACTCCAGGGGCAGTTCTTC; CDR3: CASSYLRLQGQFF
D: TRBD2; size: NA; J: TRBJ2-1; V: TRBV27; DNA: TGTGCCAGCAGTTACCTAGCGGGGGGTGAGCAGTTCTTC; CDR3: CASSYLAGGEQFF
D: NA; size: many; J: TRBJ2-2; V: TRBV7-6; DNA: TGTGCCAGCAGCTTATCGCATTTGGGGCCCCAGAACACCGGGGAGCTGTTTTTT; CDR3: CASSLSHLGPQNTGELFF
D: NA; size: NA; J: TRBJ2-1; V: TRBV6-6; DNA: TGTGCCAGCAAAGGAAACTTTGATGAGCAGTTCTTC; CDR3: CASKGNFDEQFF
D: NA; size: many; J: TRBJ2-1; V: TRBV7-9; DNA: TGTGCCAGCAGCTTACCCACCGAGCAGTTCTTC; CDR3: CASSLPTEQFF
D: NA; size: many; J: TRBJ2-2; V: TRBV7-8; DNA: TGTGCCAGCAGCTTAGCCACCGGGGAGCTGTTTTTT; CDR3: CASSLATGELFF
D: NA; size: few; J: TRBJ1-1; V: TRBV5-6; DNA: TGTGCCAGCAGCTCGTGGGCTGAAGCTTTCTTT; CDR3: CASSSWAEAFF
D: NA; size: NA; J: TRBJ1-1; V: TRBV6-2/TRBV6-3; DNA: TGTGCCAGCAGTCGTCAAGGCGACACTGAAGCTTTCTTT; CDR3: CASSRQGDTEAFF
D: TRBD1; size: once; J: TRBJ1-1; V: TRBV4-3; DNA: TGCGCCAGCAGCCTCCGCCGGGACAGGGCTGTTGAAGCTTTCTTT; CDR3: CASSLRRDRAVEAFF
D: NA; size: NA; J: TRBJ1-5; V: TRBV4-2; DNA: TGTGCCAGCAGCCAAGCCTTCCGGCGGGGGTTTGATAGCAATCAGCCCCAGCATTTT; CDR3: CASSQAFRRGFDSNQPQHF
D: NA; size: NA; J: TRBJ1-2; V: TRBV5-6; DNA: TGTGCCAGCAGCTTAGGACTCGACTATGGCTACACCTTC; CDR3: CASSLGLDYGYTF